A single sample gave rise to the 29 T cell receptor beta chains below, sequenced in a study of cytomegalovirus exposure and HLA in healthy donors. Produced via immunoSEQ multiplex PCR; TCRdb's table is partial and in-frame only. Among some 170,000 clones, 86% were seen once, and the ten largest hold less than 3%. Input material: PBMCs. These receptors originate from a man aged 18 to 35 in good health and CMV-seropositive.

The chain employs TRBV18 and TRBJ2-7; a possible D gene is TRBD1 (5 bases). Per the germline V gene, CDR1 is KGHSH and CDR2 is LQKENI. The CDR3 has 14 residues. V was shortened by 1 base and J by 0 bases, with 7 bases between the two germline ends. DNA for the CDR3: TGTGCCAGCTCACCACGGGGCACCTCCTACGAGCAGTACTTC. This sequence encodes CASSPRGTSYEQYF.

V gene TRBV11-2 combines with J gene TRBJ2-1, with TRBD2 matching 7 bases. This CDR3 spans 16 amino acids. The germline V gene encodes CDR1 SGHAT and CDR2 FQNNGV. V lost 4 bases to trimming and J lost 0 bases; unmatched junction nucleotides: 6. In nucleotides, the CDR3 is TGTGCCAGCAGCTCCCAAAGCGGGGCCTCCTACAATGAGCAGTTCTTC. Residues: CASSSQSGASYNEQFF.

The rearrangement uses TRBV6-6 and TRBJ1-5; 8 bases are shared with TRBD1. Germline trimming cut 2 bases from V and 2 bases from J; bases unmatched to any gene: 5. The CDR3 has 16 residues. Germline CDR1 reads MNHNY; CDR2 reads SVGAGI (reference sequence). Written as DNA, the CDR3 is TGTGCCAGCAGTTACAGGACAGGGACGGGCAATCAGCCCCAGCATTTT. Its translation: CASSYRTGTGNQPQHF.

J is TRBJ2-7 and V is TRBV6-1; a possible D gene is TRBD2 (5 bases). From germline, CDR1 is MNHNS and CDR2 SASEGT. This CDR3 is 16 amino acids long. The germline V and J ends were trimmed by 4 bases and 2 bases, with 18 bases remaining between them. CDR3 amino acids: CASSGSLQRATYEQYF. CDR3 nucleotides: TGTGCCAGCAGTGGCTCCTTACAGAGGGCCACCTACGAGCAGTACTTC.

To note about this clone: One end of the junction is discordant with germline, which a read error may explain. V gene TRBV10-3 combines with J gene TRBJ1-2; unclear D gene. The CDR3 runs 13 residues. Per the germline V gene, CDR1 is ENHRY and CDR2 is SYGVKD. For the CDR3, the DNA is TGTGCCATCAGTGAGCCTACTAAGTATGGCTACACCTTC. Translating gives CAISEPTKYGYTF.

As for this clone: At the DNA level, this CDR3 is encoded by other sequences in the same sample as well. The CDR3: CASSPHRGLDYGYTF. Written as DNA, the CDR3 is TGTGCCAGCAGCCCCCACAGGGGGCTAGACTATGGCTACACCTTC. This chain joins TRBV9 and TRBJ1-2; 9 nucleotides match TRBD1. CDR1 is SGDLS, CDR2 YYNGEE, per germline. V shed 4 bases and J 3 bases; nucleotides not matched to a gene: 7. The CDR3 consists of 15 residues.

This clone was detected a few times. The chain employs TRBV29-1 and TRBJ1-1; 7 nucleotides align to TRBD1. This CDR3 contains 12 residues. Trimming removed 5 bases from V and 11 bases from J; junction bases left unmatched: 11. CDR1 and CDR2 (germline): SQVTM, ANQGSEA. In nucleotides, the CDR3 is TGCAGCGTTTCGACAGGGTCAACGGTGGCTTTCTTT. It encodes CSVSTGSTVAFF. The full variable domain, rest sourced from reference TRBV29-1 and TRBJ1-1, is SAVISQKPSRDICQRGTSLTIQCQVDSQVTMMFWYRQQPGQSLTLIATANQGSEATYESGFVIDKFPISRPNLTFSTLTVSNMSPEDSSIYLCSVSTGSTVAFFGQGTRLTVV.

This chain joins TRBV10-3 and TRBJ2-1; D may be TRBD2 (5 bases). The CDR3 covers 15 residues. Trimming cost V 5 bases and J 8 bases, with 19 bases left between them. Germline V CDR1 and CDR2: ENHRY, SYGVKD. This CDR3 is CAISQVSMLGDEQFF. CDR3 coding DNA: TGTGCCATCAGTCAAGTGTCTATGCTCGGGGATGAGCAGTTCTTC.

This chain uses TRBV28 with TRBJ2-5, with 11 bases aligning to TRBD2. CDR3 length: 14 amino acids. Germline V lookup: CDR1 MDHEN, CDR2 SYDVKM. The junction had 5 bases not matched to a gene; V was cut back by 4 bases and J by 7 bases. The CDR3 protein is CASSSGTSGVTQYF. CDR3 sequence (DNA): TGTGCCAGCAGTTCCGGGACTAGCGGTGTGACCCAGTACTTC. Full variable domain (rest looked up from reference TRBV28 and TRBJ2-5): DVKVTQSSRYLVKRTGEKVFLECVQDMDHENMFWYRQDPGLGLRLIYFSYDVKMKEKGDIPEGYSVSREKKERFSLILESASTNQTSMYLCASSSGTSGVTQYFGPGTRLLVL.

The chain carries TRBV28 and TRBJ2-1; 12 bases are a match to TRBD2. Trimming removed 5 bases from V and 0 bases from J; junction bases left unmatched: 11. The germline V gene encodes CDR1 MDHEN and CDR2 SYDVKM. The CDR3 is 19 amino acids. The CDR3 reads CASSLWTSGVPISYNEQFF. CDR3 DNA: TGTGCCAGCAGTCTTTGGACTAGCGGGGTTCCAATCTCCTACAATGAGCAGTTCTTC.

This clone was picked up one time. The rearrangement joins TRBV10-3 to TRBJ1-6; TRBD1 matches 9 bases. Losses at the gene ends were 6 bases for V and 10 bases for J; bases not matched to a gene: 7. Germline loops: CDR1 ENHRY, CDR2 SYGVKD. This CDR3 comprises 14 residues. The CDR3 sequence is CAISGTGRGSPLHF. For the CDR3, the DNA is TGTGCCATCAGCGGGACAGGGAGAGGCTCACCCCTCCACTTT.

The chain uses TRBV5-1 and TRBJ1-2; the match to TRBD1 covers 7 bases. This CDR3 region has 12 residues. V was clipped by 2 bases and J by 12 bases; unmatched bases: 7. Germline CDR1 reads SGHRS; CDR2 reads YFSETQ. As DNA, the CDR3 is TGCGCCAGCAGCTTAGGACAGGAGATACACACCTTC. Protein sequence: CASSLGQEIHTF.

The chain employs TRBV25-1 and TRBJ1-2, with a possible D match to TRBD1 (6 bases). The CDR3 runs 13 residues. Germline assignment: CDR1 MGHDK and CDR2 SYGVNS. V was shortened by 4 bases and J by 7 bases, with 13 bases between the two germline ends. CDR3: CASSVTGYVGYTF. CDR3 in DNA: TGTGCCAGCAGTGTGACAGGCTATGTTGGCTACACCTTC.

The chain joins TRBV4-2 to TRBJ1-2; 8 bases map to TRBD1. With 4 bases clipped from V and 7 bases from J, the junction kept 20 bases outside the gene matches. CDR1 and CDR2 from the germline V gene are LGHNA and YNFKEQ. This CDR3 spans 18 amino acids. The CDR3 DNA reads TGTGCCAGCAGCCCTAGGACAGGGCTGACCCCTGGACCCCTTGGCTACACCTTC. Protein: CASSPRTGLTPGPLGYTF.

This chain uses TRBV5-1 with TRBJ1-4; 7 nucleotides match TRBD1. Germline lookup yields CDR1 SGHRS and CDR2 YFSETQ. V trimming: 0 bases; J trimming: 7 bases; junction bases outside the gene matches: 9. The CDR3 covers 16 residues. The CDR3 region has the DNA TGCGCCAGCAGCTTGGCCGGCACAGGGGCTGGTGAAAAACTGTTTTTT. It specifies CASSLAGTGAGEKLFF.

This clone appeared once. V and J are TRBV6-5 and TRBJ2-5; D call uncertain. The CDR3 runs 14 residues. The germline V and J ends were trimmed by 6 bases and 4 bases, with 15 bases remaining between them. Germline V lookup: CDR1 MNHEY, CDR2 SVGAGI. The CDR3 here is CASSPSNLRETQYF. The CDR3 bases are TGTGCCAGCAGCCCTTCTAACTTAAGAGAGACCCAGTACTTC.

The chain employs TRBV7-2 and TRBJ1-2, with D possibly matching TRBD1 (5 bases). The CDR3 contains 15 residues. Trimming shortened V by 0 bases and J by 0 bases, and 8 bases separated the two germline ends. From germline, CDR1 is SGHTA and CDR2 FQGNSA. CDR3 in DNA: TGTGCCAGCAGCTTAGCGCCGACAGCTAACTATGGCTACACCTTC. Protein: CASSLAPTANYGYTF.

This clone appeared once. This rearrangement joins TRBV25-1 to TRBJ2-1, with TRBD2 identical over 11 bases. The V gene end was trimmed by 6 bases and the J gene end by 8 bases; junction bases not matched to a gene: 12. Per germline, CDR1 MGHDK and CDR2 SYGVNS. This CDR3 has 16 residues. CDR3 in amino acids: CASRHTSGGTSDEQFF. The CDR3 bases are TGTGCCAGCAGGCATACTAGCGGGGGTACATCCGATGAGCAGTTCTTC.

In nucleotides, the CDR3 is TGTGCCAGCAGTGGCGGGGAGGCCTATGGCTACACCTTC. As protein: CASSGGEAYGYTF. The chain employs TRBV6-4 and TRBJ1-2; D is unresolved. This CDR3 has 13 residues. V lost 4 bases and J lost 4, with 10 bases in between. Germline values: CDR1 MRHNA, CDR2 SNTAGT.

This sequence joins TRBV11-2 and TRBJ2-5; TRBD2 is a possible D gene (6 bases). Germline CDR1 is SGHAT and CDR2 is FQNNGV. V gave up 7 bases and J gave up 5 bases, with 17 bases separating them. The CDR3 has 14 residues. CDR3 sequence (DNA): TGTGCCAGCACCTCCCCTAGCGTTGGGGAGACCCAGTACTTC. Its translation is CASTSPSVGETQYF.

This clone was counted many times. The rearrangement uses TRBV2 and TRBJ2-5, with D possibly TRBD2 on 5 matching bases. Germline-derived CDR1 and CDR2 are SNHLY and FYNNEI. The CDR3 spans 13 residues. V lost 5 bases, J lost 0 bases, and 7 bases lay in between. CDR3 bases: TGTGCCAGCAGTCAGGACTACCAAGAGACCCAGTACTTC. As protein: CASSQDYQETQYF.

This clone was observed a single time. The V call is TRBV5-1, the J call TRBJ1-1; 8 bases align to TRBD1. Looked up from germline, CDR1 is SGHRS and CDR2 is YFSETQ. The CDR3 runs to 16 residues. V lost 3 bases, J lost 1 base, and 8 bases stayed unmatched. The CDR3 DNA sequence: TGCGCCAGCAGCTCAGGACAGGGTTTGGGGAACACTGAAGCTTTCTTT. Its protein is CASSSGQGLGNTEAFF. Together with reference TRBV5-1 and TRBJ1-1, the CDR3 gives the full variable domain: KAGVTQTPRYLIKTRGQQVTLSCSPISGHRSVSWYQQTPGQGLQFLFEYFSETQRNKGNFPGRFSGRQFSNSRSEMNVSTLELGDSALYLCASSSGQGLGNTEAFFGQGTRLTVV.

The CDR3 is CASSHRDRNTEAFF. The CDR3, as DNA: TGTGCCAGCAGCCACCGGGACAGAAACACTGAAGCTTTCTTT. This chain joins TRBV4-2 and TRBJ1-1, with TRBD1 identical over 7 bases. Germline V gene lookup returns CDR1 LGHNA and CDR2 YNFKEQ. Trimming took 3 bases from V and 2 from J; bases not matched to a gene: 3. This CDR3 is built from 14 residues.

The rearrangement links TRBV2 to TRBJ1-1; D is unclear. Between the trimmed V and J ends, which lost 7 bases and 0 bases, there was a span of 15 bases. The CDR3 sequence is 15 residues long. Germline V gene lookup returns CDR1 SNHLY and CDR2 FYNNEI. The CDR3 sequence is CASIGKGAMNTEAFF. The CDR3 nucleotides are TGTGCCAGCATTGGAAAGGGAGCTATGAACACTGAAGCTTTCTTT.

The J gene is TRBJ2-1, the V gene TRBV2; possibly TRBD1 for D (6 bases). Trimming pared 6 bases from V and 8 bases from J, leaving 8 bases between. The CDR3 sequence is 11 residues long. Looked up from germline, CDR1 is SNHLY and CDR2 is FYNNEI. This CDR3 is CASSTGYEQFF. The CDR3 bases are TGTGCCAGCAGCACAGGGTATGAGCAGTTCTTC.

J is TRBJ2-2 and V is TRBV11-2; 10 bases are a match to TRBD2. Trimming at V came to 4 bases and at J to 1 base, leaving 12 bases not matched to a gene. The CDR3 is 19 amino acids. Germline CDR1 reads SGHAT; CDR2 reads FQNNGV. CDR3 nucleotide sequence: TGTGCCAGCAGCTCCAACCCCCCCACTAGCGGGATGAACACCGGGGAGCTGTTTTTT. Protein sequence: CASSSNPPTSGMNTGELFF.

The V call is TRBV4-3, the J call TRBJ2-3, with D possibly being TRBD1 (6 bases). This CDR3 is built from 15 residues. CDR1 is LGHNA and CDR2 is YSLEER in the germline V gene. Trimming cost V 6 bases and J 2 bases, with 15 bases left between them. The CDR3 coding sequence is TGCGCCAGCAGACCCGGGACATCCGACACAGATACGCAGTATTTT. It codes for CASRPGTSDTDTQYF.

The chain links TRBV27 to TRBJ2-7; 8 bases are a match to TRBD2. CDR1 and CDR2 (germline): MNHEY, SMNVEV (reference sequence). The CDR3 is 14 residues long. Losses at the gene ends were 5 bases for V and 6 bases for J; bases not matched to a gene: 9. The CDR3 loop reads CASSPGRGGREQYF. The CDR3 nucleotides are TGTGCCAGCAGTCCCGGGAGGGGGGGTCGCGAGCAGTACTTC.

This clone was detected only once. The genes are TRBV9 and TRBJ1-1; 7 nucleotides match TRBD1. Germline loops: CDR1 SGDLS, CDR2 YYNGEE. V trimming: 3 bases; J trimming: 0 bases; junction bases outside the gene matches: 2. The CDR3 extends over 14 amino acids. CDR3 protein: CASSGGQLNTEAFF. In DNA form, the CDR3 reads TGTGCCAGCAGCGGGGGACAGCTGAACACTGAAGCTTTCTTT.